These 20 T cell receptor beta chains originate from one sample sequenced in a study of technical replicates of blood from several donors. Sequencing was performed with immunoSEQ multiplex PCR; in TCRdb, only in-frame clones are kept and a portion is missing. The sample lists about 80,000 clones, approximately 86% occurring once. Input material: PBMCs. The origin of the receptors is a human donor in good health. Some clones in this sample may be carry-over from other donors' samples.

The rearrangement links TRBV7-9 to TRBJ1-3, with D perhaps TRBD1 (6 bases). V lost 1 base and J 8 bases, leaving 9 bases between the germline ends. The CDR3 extends over 13 amino acids. Germline V gene sequence: CDR1 SEHNR, CDR2 FQNEAQ (reference sequence). The CDR3 DNA reads TGTGCCAGCAGCTTAGTGGGGGCACACACCATATATTTT. This sequence encodes CASSLVGAHTIYF.

The V and J genes are TRBV7-9 and TRBJ2-2; TRBD1 aligns across 7 bases. Germline CDR1 SEHNR, CDR2 FQNEAQ (reference sequence). The CDR3 runs to 18 residues. The V and J ends lost 5 bases and 3 bases, in that order; junction bases with no gene match: 15. The CDR3 sequence: CASSPPSGTDYDTGELFF. CDR3 nucleotide sequence: TGTGCCAGCAGCCCCCCGTCGGGGACAGATTATGACACCGGGGAGCTGTTTTTT. Supplemented by reference TRBV7-9 and TRBJ2-2, the full variable domain reads DTGVSQNPRHKITKRGQNVTFRCDPISEHNRLYWYRQTLGQGPEFLTYFQNEAQLEKSRLLSDRFSAERPKGSFSTLEIQRTEQGDSAMYLCASSPPSGTDYDTGELFFGEGSRLTVL.

The rearrangement joins TRBV6-5 to TRBJ2-1; 9 bases fit TRBD1. CDR1 MNHEY and CDR2 SVGAGI come from the germline V gene. V shed 4 bases, J shed 8 bases, and the junction held 6 bases outside the gene matches. The CDR3 loop spans 14 amino acids. The chain's CDR3 is CASSLGQGTHEQFF. CDR3 DNA: TGTGCCAGCAGTTTAGGACAGGGGACGCATGAGCAGTTCTTC.

The chain combines TRBV19 with TRBJ1-5; perhaps TRBD1 as D (5 bases). CDR3 length: 15 residues. CDR1 LNHDA and CDR2 SQIVND come from the germline V gene (reference sequence). V lost 5 bases and J 0 bases, leaving 11 bases between the germline ends. The CDR3 bases are TGTGCCAGTAGTCGGGGGGGACTTAGCAATCAGCCCCAGCATTTT. Translation gives CASSRGGLSNQPQHF. The entire variable domain, with the rest obtained from reference TRBV19 and TRBJ1-5, is as follows: DGGITQSPKYLFRKEGQNVTLSCEQNLNHDAMYWYRQDPGQGLRLIYYSQIVNDFQKGDIAEGYSVSREKKESFPLTVTSAQKNPTAFYLCASSRGGLSNQPQHFGDGTRLSIL.

As regards this clone: At one end, the junction sequence differs from germline, possibly due to a read error. The chain is built from TRBV23-1 and TRBJ1-5; no clear D gene. TRBV23-1 is given ORF status, its function remaining uncertain. The CDR3 length is 10 residues. The DNA for the CDR3 is TGCGCCACCAGTGGCTTGCCCCAGCATTTT. Protein: CATSGLPQHF.

This clone was detected only once. The chain recombines TRBV11-2 with TRBJ2-5; TRBD2 aligns across 7 bases. Germline V gene data show CDR1 as SGHAT and CDR2 as FQNNGV. V was clipped by 5 bases and J by 9 bases; unmatched bases: 9. This CDR3 has 13 residues. The CDR3 DNA sequence: TGTGCCAGCAGCCCCTGGCAGCGGGGTCCCCAGTACTTC. Its protein is CASSPWQRGPQYF.

This rearrangement joins TRBV7-8 to TRBJ1-1, with D maybe TRBD1 (6 bases). Between the trimmed V and J ends, which lost 5 bases and 4 bases, there was a span of 14 bases. The CDR3 totals 14 residues. Germline CDR1 is SGHVS and CDR2 is FQNEAQ. The CDR3 nucleotides are TGTGCCAGCAGCATAAAAAGGGGGAGCACTGAAGCTTTCTTT. It is translated as CASSIKRGSTEAFF.

The V call is TRBV7-7, the J call TRBJ2-2; weak D call: TRBD2 (5 bases). Deletions cut 5 bases from V and 5 bases from J, with 9 bases between. CDR3 length: 13 residues. The V gene's germline CDR1 is SSHAT and CDR2 FNYEAQ (reference sequence). The CDR3 DNA reads TGTGCCAGCAGCCGGGATGGGACCGGGGAGCTGTTTTTT. The encoded protein is CASSRDGTGELFF.

The chain employs TRBV29-1 and TRBJ1-2, with TRBD1 matching 7 bases. Germline CDR1 SQVTM, CDR2 ANQGSEA. V was pared by 7 bases and J by 6 bases, with 8 bases of the junction left unmatched. The CDR3 covers 12 residues. The CDR3 protein is CSGQTGIHGYTF. The CDR3 DNA sequence: TGCAGCGGCCAGACAGGGATACATGGCTACACCTTC.

This chain connects TRBV2 to TRBJ1-5; D uncertain. V was cut by 7 bases and J by 3 bases, with 7 bases left in between. Germline V gene data show CDR1 as SNHLY and CDR2 as FYNNEI. This CDR3 spans 12 amino acids. The CDR3 spells CASNFNNQPQHF. The CDR3 DNA reads TGTGCCAGCAATTTTAACAATCAGCCCCAGCATTTT.

The J gene is TRBJ2-1, the V gene TRBV29-1; D ambiguous. Trimming cost V 0 bases and J 6 bases, with 9 bases left between them. Germline V gene data show CDR1 as SQVTM and CDR2 as ANQGSEA. The CDR3 length is 13 residues. The CDR3 nucleotides read TGCAGCGTTGAAGATGGCACTACCAATGAGCAGTTCTTC. Translated: CSVEDGTTNEQFF.

The chain has TRBV6-4 and TRBJ2-3; 8 bases agree with TRBD1. Germline CDR1 MRHNA, CDR2 SNTAGT. This CDR3 region has 15 residues. With V trimmed by 8 bases and J by 2 bases, 9 bases remained unmatched. The CDR3 nucleotides are TGTGCCAGCTCGCGAGAGACAGGGGACACAGATACGCAGTATTTT. Translating gives CASSRETGDTDTQYF.

CDR3 residues: CASSARTGRTYEQYF. CDR3 nucleotides: TGTGCCAGCAGCGCAAGGACAGGGCGTACCTACGAGCAGTACTTC. This chain uses TRBV7-2 with TRBJ2-7, with 8 bases that match TRBD1. Germline trimming cut 5 bases from V and 2 bases from J; bases unmatched to any gene: 8. CDR1 and CDR2 from the germline V gene are SGHTA and FQGNSA. CDR3 length: 15 amino acids.

The chain recombines TRBV10-1 with TRBJ1-1, with a weak D call TRBD1 (6 bases). V was pared by 6 bases and J by 1 base, with 15 bases between. Germline CDR1 and CDR2: WNHNN and SYGVQD (reference sequence). This CDR3 spans 15 amino acids. The CDR3 loop is CASRLKTGKNTEAFF. CDR3 DNA: TGCGCCAGCAGACTAAAAACAGGGAAGAACACTGAAGCTTTCTTT.

CDR3 in DNA: TGTGCCAGTCATAGCGGGGGGATCCAAGAGACCCAGTACTTC. Its protein product is CASHSGGIQETQYF. The chain recombines TRBV19 with TRBJ2-5; 10 bases match TRBD2. The CDR3 has 14 amino acids. The V gene end was trimmed by 8 bases and the J gene end by 1 base; junction bases not matched to a gene: 4. The germline gives CDR1 LNHDA, CDR2 SQIVND (reference sequence).

The chain has TRBV21-1 and TRBJ2-1; TRBD2 is the table's D call, not checked against the DNA. TRBV21-1 is a pseudogene locus. This CDR3 comprises 18 residues. The CDR3 nucleotides read TGTGCCAGCGGACCAACCGGGACTAGCGCCGGACCTTATAATGAGCAGTTCTTC. This sequence encodes CASGPTGTSAGPYNEQFF.

V and J are TRBV4-1 and TRBJ2-7; D possibly corresponds to TRBD2 (6 bases). Germline values: CDR1 MGHRA, CDR2 YSYEKL. The CDR3 length is 14 residues. The V end was cut by 0 bases, the J end by 7 bases, with 13 bases between. The CDR3 spells CASSQDRLAKEQYF. CDR3 nucleotides: TGCGCCAGCAGCCAAGATCGGCTAGCGAAGGAGCAGTACTTC.

This clone showed up just a few times. The V call is TRBV27, the J call TRBJ1-1; the match to TRBD1 covers 9 bases. The CDR3 consists of 15 residues. V was clipped by 5 bases and J by 4 bases; unmatched bases: 8. In germline, CDR1 is MNHEY, CDR2 SMNVEV (reference sequence). The CDR3 region is CASSPNRGQGTEAFF. The CDR3 DNA is TGTGCCAGCAGTCCCAACAGGGGGCAGGGCACTGAAGCTTTCTTT.

The chain recombines TRBV29-1 with TRBJ2-1; TRBD2 aligns across 9 bases. Germline V gene sequence: CDR1 SQVTM, CDR2 ANQGSEA. The CDR3 is 18 residues long. Trimming cost V 1 base and J 0 bases; bases outside gene matches: 10. CDR3 sequence (DNA): TGCAGCGTTGAAGGGGTTAGCGGGAGTGTTGGCTCCTACAATGAGCAGTTCTTC. It encodes CSVEGVSGSVGSYNEQFF.

The rearrangement joins TRBV5-4 to TRBJ2-7; TRBD2 might be the D (7 bases). Trimming removed 3 bases at V and 2 bases at J, with 15 bases between. The CDR3 is 15 residues long. Germline V gene sequence: CDR1 SGHNT, CDR2 YYREEE (reference sequence). DNA of the CDR3: TGTGCCAGCAGCTCTTTTAAAGGGGGGGCCTACGAGCAGTACTTC. Residues: CASSSFKGGAYEQYF.